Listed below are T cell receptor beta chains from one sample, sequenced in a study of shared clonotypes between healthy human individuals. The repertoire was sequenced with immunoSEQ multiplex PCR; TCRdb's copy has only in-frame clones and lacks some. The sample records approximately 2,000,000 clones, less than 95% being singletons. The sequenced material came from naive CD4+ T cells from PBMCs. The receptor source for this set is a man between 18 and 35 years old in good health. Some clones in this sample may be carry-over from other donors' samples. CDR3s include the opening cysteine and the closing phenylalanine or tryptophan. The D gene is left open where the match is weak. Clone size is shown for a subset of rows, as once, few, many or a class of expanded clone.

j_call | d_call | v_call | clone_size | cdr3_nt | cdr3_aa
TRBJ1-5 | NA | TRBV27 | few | TGTGCCAGCAGTCAGAACGTCTGGGCGGACAATCAGCCCCAGCATTTT | CASSQNVWADNQPQHF
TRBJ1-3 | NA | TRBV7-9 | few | TGTGCCAGCAGCTTATTGGCACTCGGAAACACCATATATTTT | CASSLLALGNTIYF
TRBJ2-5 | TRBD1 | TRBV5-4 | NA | TGTGCCAGCAGTTTGGGACAGGGTGAGAGTGGGACCCAGTACTTC | CASSLGQGESGTQYF
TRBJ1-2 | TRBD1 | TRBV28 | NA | TGTGCCAGCAGTTTGGCAGGGGGAGGCTACACCTTC | CASSLAGGGYTF
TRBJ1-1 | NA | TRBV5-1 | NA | TGCGCCAGCAGCTTGGCCAGCAACACTGAAGCTTTCTTT | CASSLASNTEAFF
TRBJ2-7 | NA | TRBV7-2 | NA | TGTGCCAGCAGTTCACTTGGGACATCCTACGAGCAGTACTTC | CASSSLGTSYEQYF
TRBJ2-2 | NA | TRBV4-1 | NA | TGCGCCAGCAGCCAAGGGCCGGCCAGGGAGGACACCGGGGAGCTGTTTTTT | CASSQGPAREDTGELFF
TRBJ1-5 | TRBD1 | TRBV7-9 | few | TGTGCCAGCAGCTTAGGAGCGGGACAGGGGAGTCAGCCCCAGCATTTT | CASSLGAGQGSQPQHF
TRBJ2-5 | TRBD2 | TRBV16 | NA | TGTGCCAGCAGCCCCGGCGCTAGCGGGAGGCTGGAGACCCAGTACTTC | CASSPGASGRLETQYF
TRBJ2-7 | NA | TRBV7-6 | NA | TGTGCCAGCAGCTTAGGCCCAGGGTGGCGTTACGAGCAGTACTTC | CASSLGPGWRYEQYF
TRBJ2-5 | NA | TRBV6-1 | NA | TGTGCCAGCAGCATCTCCGGAGAGACCCAGTACTTC | CASSISGETQYF
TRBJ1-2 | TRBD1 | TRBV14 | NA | TGTGCCAGCAGCTCGCCGACAGGGGGCTTGGGCTACACCTTC | CASSSPTGGLGYTF
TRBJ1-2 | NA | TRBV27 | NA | TGTGCCAGCAGTCCCTCCTGGGGCGCGTACTATGGCTACACCTTC | CASSPSWGAYYGYTF
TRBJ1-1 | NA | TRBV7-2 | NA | TGTGCCAGCAGCTATACCTTCGGGGGGGGTACTGAAGCTTTCTTT | CASSYTFGGGTEAFF
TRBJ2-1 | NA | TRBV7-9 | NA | TGTGCCAGCAGCTCACGACTAGATGCAGTCATTGAGCAGTTCTTC | CASSSRLDAVIEQFF
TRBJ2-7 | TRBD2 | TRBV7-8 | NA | TGTGCCAGCAGCTCCAAGCCGGGACTAGCGGGCGCAGCATACTACGAGCAGTACTTC | CASSSKPGLAGAAYYEQYF
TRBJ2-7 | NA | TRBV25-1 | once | TGTGCCAGCAGTTCCTCAGGATCTGTGGAGCAGTACTTC | CASSSSGSVEQYF
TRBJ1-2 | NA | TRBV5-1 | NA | TGCGCCAGCAGCTTGGGCCGTCCCTATGGCTACACCTTC | CASSLGRPYGYTF
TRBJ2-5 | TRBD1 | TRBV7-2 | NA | TGTGCCAGCAGCTTTACCGGGACAGCAGAGACCCAGTACTTC | CASSFTGTAETQYF
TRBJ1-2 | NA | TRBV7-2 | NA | TGTGCCAGCAGCTTAGACGGGGGCAACTATGGCTACACCTTC | CASSLDGGNYGYTF
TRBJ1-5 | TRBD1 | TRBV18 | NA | TGTGCCAGCTCACCCAACAGGGGACAGGGAGGTCAGCCCCAGCATTTT | CASSPNRGQGGQPQHF
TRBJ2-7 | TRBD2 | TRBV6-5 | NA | TGTGCCAGCAGTTACGGAAATAGCGGGAGTCCCAACGAGCAGTACTTC | CASSYGNSGSPNEQYF
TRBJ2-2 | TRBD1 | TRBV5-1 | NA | TGCGCCAGCGGCGGACAGGGGAACACCGGGGAGCTGTTTTTT | CASGGQGNTGELFF
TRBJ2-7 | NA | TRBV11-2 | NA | TGTGCCAGCACCTGGAACCGAAGTCCCACCTACGAGCAGTACTTC | CASTWNRSPTYEQYF
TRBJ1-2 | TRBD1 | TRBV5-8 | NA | TGTGCCAGCAGCTTGGCCTCAGGCAGGGGGCTGTGGTATGGCTACACCTTC | CASSLASGRGLWYGYTF
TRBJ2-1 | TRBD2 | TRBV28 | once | TGTGCCAGCAGTCCCCCCACAGCGGGAGACGCTGAGCAGTTCTTC | CASSPPTAGDAEQFF
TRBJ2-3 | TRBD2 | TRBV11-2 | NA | TGTGCCAGCAGCCCGCAACTAGCGGGAGGGTCAGATACGCAGTATTTT | CASSPQLAGGSDTQYF
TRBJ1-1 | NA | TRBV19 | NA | TGTGCCAGTAGTAGAGATAGGGACTCTGAAGCTTTCTTT | CASSRDRDSEAFF
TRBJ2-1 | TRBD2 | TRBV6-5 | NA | TGTGCCAGCAGTTGGGGACTAGCGGGAGTAGGTGAGCAGTTCTTC | CASSWGLAGVGEQFF
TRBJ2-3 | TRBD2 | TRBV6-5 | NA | TGTGCCAGCGGGTCCGGGACTATTCAGTATTTT | CASGSGTIQYF
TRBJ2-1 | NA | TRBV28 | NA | TGTGCCAGCAGTTTAGCCGGGGGCTACAATGAGCAGTTCTTC | CASSLAGGYNEQFF
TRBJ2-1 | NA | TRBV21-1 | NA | TGTGCCAGCAGCAAACGTCCTAGCGGGATGAGGAAAGAGCAGTTCTTC | CASSKRPSGMRKEQFF
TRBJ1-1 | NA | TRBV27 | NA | TGTGCCAGCAGTTTATTTCCAGGCCGGGGGGTAGCTTTCTTT | CASSLFPGRGVAFF
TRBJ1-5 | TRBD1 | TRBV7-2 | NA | TGTGCCAGCACCGCGAAGGGGGCCGCGAATCAGCCCCAGCATTTT | CASTAKGAANQPQHF
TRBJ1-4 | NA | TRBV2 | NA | TGTGCCAGCAGCGGGCGGGGCGGTGAAAAACTGTTTTTT | CASSGRGGEKLFF
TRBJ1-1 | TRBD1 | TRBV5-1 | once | TGCGCCAGCAGCCGTCGGACAGGGGGCTACACTGAAGCTTTCTTT | CASSRRTGGYTEAFF
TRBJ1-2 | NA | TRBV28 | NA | TGTGCCAGCAGTTTGGGGCAGCTACACGGCTACACCTTC | CASSLGQLHGYTF
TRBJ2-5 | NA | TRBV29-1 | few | TGCAGCGTCCACAGGGTATCAGAGACCCAGTACTTC | CSVHRVSETQYF
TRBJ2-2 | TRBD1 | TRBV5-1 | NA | TGCGCCATCCAGGGACAGGATTCCGGGGAGCTGTTTTTT | CAIQGQDSGELFF
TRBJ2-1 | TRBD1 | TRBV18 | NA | TGTGCCAGCTCACAACAGGGACAGGGAGAGCAGTTCTTC | CASSQQGQGEQFF
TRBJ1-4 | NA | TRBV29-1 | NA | TGCAGCGTGGTTTGGGCGAATGAAAAACTGTTTTTT | CSVVWANEKLFF
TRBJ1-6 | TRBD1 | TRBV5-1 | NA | TGCGCCAGCAGCTCTAACCGACAGGGGGCTAGTAATTCACCCCTCCACTTT | CASSSNRQGASNSPLHF
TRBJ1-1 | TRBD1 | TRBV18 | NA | TGTGCCAGCTCACCCCCGAGGCCAGGGGGAGGGAACACTGAAGCTTTCTTT | CASSPPRPGGGNTEAFF
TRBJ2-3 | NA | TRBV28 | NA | TGTGCCAGCGGGACTAGCACAGATACGCAGTATTTT | CASGTSTDTQYF
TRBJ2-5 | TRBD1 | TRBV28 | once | TGTGCCAGCAGTCCGGACCGCGGGACAGGGGCCCTCATAAAGGAGACCCAGTACTTC | CASSPDRGTGALIKETQYF
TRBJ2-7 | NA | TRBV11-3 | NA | TGTGCCAGCAGCTTAGACCCGAGCTCCTACGAGCAGTACTTC | CASSLDPSSYEQYF
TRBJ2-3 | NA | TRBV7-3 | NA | TGTGCCAGCAGCTTATGGCTCACAGATACGCAGTATTTT | CASSLWLTDTQYF